These 32 T cell receptor beta chains were all obtained from the same sample, sequenced in a study of blood T cell repertoires in COVID-19. Data came from immunoSEQ multiplex PCR; TCRdb stores just in-frame clones and leaves some out. The sample lists 74,000 or so clones, 80% to 90% seen once, with 2% to 2.5% in the top ten. The sequencing input was peripheral blood. The origin of the receptors is a human donor in a cohort sampled during active COVID-19.

The genes are TRBV20-1 and TRBJ2-7; 8 bases are a match to TRBD2. CDR1 and CDR2 from the germline V gene are DFQATT and SNEGSKA (reference sequence). CDR3 length: 11 residues. As DNA, the CDR3 is TGCAGCGCCGGGGGGGCCTACGAGCAGTACTTC. The encoded protein is CSAGGAYEQYF.

The J gene is TRBJ2-2, the V gene TRBV6-2 or TRBV6-3, with 10 bases that match TRBD2. This CDR3 contains 15 residues. Germline loops: CDR1 MNHEY, CDR2 SVGEGT. The V segment lost 5 bases and the J segment 4 bases; nucleotides outside the gene matches: 4. CDR3 nucleotide sequence: TGTGCCAGCAGTAGCGGGGGGGCCGGCACCGGGGAGCTGTTTTTT. Translated, it gives CASSSGGAGTGELFF.

The rearrangement links TRBV7-9 to TRBJ1-4, with a possible D match to TRBD1 (6 bases). The CDR3 totals 15 residues. Germline assignment: CDR1 SEHNR and CDR2 FQNEAQ (reference sequence). V was pared by 6 bases and J by 4 bases, with 15 bases between. The CDR3 nucleotides are TGTGCCAGCAGGGGAAACAGGGCCCTTAATGAAAAACTGTTTTTT. Amino acid sequence: CASRGNRALNEKLFF.

The V call is TRBV2, the J call TRBJ1-5, with D possibly TRBD1 on 5 matching bases. V lost 0 bases to trimming and J lost 5 bases, with 11 bases between them. The CDR3 length is 15 residues. CDR1 SNHLY and CDR2 FYNNEI come from the germline V gene. The CDR3 region is CASSEAPTEYQPQHF. CDR3 DNA: TGTGCCAGCAGTGAAGCGCCGACAGAGTATCAGCCCCAGCATTTT.

V gene TRBV18 combines with J gene TRBJ1-4; TRBD1 might be the D (6 bases). V lost 2 bases and J lost 4, with 11 bases in between. The length of the CDR3 is 15 residues. Germline V gene lookup returns CDR1 KGHSH and CDR2 LQKENI. CDR3 protein: CASSPADRVNEKLFF. The DNA of the CDR3 is TGTGCCAGCTCACCAGCGGACAGAGTTAATGAAAAACTGTTTTTT.

The chain uses TRBV7-9 and TRBJ2-1; the match to TRBD1 covers 8 bases. Germline V gene sequence: CDR1 SEHNR, CDR2 FQNEAQ (reference sequence). CDR3 size: 14 residues. With V trimmed by 5 bases and J by 14 bases, 14 bases remained unmatched. The CDR3 DNA follows: TGTGCCAGCAGCAGGGACACAGGGGGAAAAGCGAAGTTCTTC. Its translation: CASSRDTGGKAKFF.

The chain recombines TRBV4-1 with TRBJ2-7; the D gene is possibly TRBD2 (5 bases). The germline V gene has CDR1 MGHRA and CDR2 YSYEKL. The CDR3 spans 13 residues. V gave up 3 bases and J gave up 6 bases, with 12 bases separating them. As DNA, the CDR3 is TGCGCCAGCAGCCAGCCCGACCGGGGCGAGCAGTACTTC. It is translated as CASSQPDRGEQYF.

This rearrangement joins TRBV28 to TRBJ1-4; D possibly corresponds to TRBD1 (5 bases). CDR3 size: 14 residues. V was cut by 3 bases and J by 7 bases, with 12 bases left in between. Germline CDR1 MDHEN, CDR2 SYDVKM. CDR3: CASSLQGNPEKLFF. In nucleotides, the CDR3 is TGTGCCAGCAGTTTGCAGGGTAATCCTGAAAAACTGTTTTTT. The variable domain in full, completed from reference TRBV28 and TRBJ1-4, reads DVKVTQSSRYLVKRTGEKVFLECVQDMDHENMFWYRQDPGLGLRLIYFSYDVKMKEKGDIPEGYSVSREKKERFSLILESASTNQTSMYLCASSLQGNPEKLFFGSGTQLSVL.

Only one count was recorded for this clone. The chain recombines TRBV7-8 with TRBJ1-3; D remains unclear. The CDR3 is 15 residues long. Germline CDR1 SGHVS, CDR2 FQNEAQ. V was clipped by 1 base and J by 4 bases, with 11 bases between them. The chain's CDR3 is CASSLGFGPGNTIYF. As DNA, the CDR3 is TGTGCCAGCAGCTTAGGGTTCGGTCCGGGAAACACCATATATTTT.

This chain uses TRBV28 with TRBJ2-3; possible D gene TRBD1, 7 bases. The V gene lost 6 bases and the J gene lost 3 bases, with 25 bases spanning the gap. The CDR3 consists of 18 residues. CDR1 MDHEN and CDR2 SYDVKM come from the germline V gene. The CDR3 nucleotides read TGTGCCAGCAGCAAGACCCGCGGAACGACAGGGAGGACAGATACGCAGTATTTT. Translated, it gives CASSKTRGTTGRTDTQYF.

The genes are TRBV19 and TRBJ1-1; unclear D gene. Germline V CDR1 and CDR2: LNHDA, SQIVND (reference sequence). Trimming stripped 7 bases from V and 0 bases from J, with 9 bases between. The CDR3 sequence is 13 residues long. The CDR3 coding sequence is TGTGCCAGTACATCATCCATGAACACTGAAGCTTTCTTT. Amino acid sequence: CASTSSMNTEAFF. Together with reference TRBV19 and TRBJ1-1, the CDR3 gives the full variable domain: DGGITQSPKYLFRKEGQNVTLSCEQNLNHDAMYWYRQDPGQGLRLIYYSQIVNDFQKGDIAEGYSVSREKKESFPLTVTSAQKNPTAFYLCASTSSMNTEAFFGQGTRLTVV.

J is TRBJ2-1 and V is TRBV28; 9 bases align to TRBD2. With 3 bases clipped from V and 5 bases from J, the junction kept 5 bases outside the gene matches. Germline lookup yields CDR1 MDHEN and CDR2 SYDVKM. The length of the CDR3 is 15 residues. The DNA for the CDR3 is TGTGCCAGCAGTTTGTTTCGCGGGGGGGACAATGAGCAGTTCTTC. Protein: CASSLFRGGDNEQFF. The full variable domain, rest sourced from reference TRBV28 and TRBJ2-1, is DVKVTQSSRYLVKRTGEKVFLECVQDMDHENMFWYRQDPGLGLRLIYFSYDVKMKEKGDIPEGYSVSREKKERFSLILESASTNQTSMYLCASSLFRGGDNEQFFGPGTRLTVL.

This clone was seen only once. This chain connects TRBV5-1 to TRBJ2-1, with TRBD1 identical over 7 bases. Germline V gene data show CDR1 as SGHRS and CDR2 as YFSETQ. The CDR3 consists of 18 residues. With V trimmed by 1 base and J by 0 bases, 10 bases remained unmatched. CDR3 amino acids: CASSLRQSGQASYNEQFF. In nucleotides, the CDR3 is TGCGCCAGCAGCTTGAGACAAAGTGGACAGGCCTCCTACAATGAGCAGTTCTTC. The full variable domain, with the rest looked up from reference TRBV5-1 and TRBJ2-1, is KAGVTQTPRYLIKTRGQQVTLSCSPISGHRSVSWYQQTPGQGLQFLFEYFSETQRNKGNFPGRFSGRQFSNSRSEMNVSTLELGDSALYLCASSLRQSGQASYNEQFFGPGTRLTVL.

The V and J genes are TRBV9 and TRBJ2-7, with D perhaps TRBD2 (5 bases). The CDR3 is 14 residues long. Trimming cost V 0 bases and J 6 bases, with 13 bases left between them. The germline gives CDR1 SGDLS, CDR2 YYNGEE. The CDR3 nucleotides are TGTGCCAGCAGCGTAGATATGGGAGTACTCGAGCAGTACTTC. This codes for CASSVDMGVLEQYF.

This chain uses TRBV6-5 with TRBJ2-7, with 8 nucleotides matching TRBD2. This CDR3 spans 15 amino acids. The J segment lost 7 bases and the V segment lost 5 bases, leaving 13 bases of the junction unmatched. The germline V gene encodes CDR1 MNHEY and CDR2 SVGAGI. The CDR3 protein is CASSNDQRGREEQYF. The CDR3 DNA sequence: TGTGCCAGCAGTAACGACCAGCGGGGGAGAGAGGAGCAGTACTTC.

This clone turned up a few times. The chain has TRBV7-9 and TRBJ2-5, with 12 bases matching TRBD1. The CDR3 is 17 residues long. With 5 bases clipped from V and 5 bases from J, the junction kept 12 bases outside the gene matches. Germline assignment: CDR1 SEHNR and CDR2 FQNEAQ (reference sequence). The CDR3 nucleotides are TGTGCCAGCAGCAGACGTACAGGGACAGGGGGCTGGGAGACCCAGTACTTC. Residues: CASSRRTGTGGWETQYF. The variable domain in full, with the rest retrieved from reference TRBV7-9 and TRBJ2-5, is DTGVSQNPRHKITKRGQNVTFRCDPISEHNRLYWYRQTLGQGPEFLTYFQNEAQLEKSRLLSDRFSAERPKGSFSTLEIQRTEQGDSAMYLCASSRRTGTGGWETQYFGPGTRLLVL.

The chain recombines TRBV2 with TRBJ2-1; D is perhaps TRBD2 (6 bases). The germline V gene encodes CDR1 SNHLY and CDR2 FYNNEI. Trimming stripped 4 bases from V and 1 base from J, with 11 bases between. The CDR3 covers 15 residues. The CDR3 sequence: CASSVRGLSYNEQFF. The CDR3 nucleotides are TGTGCCAGCAGTGTTAGGGGACTGTCCTACAATGAGCAGTTCTTC.

This clone was counted once. The chain uses TRBV18 and TRBJ2-2; 11 bases agree with TRBD2. The germline V gene has CDR1 KGHSH and CDR2 LQKENI. CDR3 length equals 17 residues. J was trimmed by 6 bases and V by 4 bases; bases with no gene match: 10. The CDR3: CASSLGTSGRRSGELFF. The CDR3, as DNA: TGTGCCAGCTCACTCGGGACTAGCGGAAGGAGGTCCGGGGAGCTGTTTTTT.

V and J are TRBV6-1 and TRBJ1-4; tentative D call: TRBD1 (6 bases). Trimming took 2 bases from V and 0 from J, leaving 13 bases between them. This CDR3 comprises 17 residues. Germline loops: CDR1 MNHNS, CDR2 SASEGT. CDR3 loop: CASSERGTGSTNEKLFF. The CDR3 coding sequence is TGTGCCAGCAGTGAAAGGGGAACAGGGTCAACTAATGAAAAACTGTTTTTT.

This clone was counted a few times. The V call is TRBV7-8, the J call TRBJ2-5; maybe TRBD2 (7 bases). The CDR3 runs to 16 residues. Germline CDR1 is SGHVS and CDR2 is FQNEAQ. The V end was cut by 4 bases, the J end by 2 bases, with 17 bases between. The CDR3 loop is CASSSRGAPPQETQYF. As DNA, the CDR3 is TGTGCCAGCAGCTCCCGGGGGGCCCCCCCACAAGAGACCCAGTACTTC. The complete variable domain, with remaining parts taken from reference TRBV7-8 and TRBJ2-5, reads GAGVSQSPRYKVAKRGQDVALRCDPISGHVSLFWYQQALGQGPEFLTYFQNEAQLDKSGLPSDRFFAERPEGSVSTLKIQRTQQEDSAVYLCASSSRGAPPQETQYFGPGTRLLVL.

This rearrangement joins TRBV3-1 (or the pseudogene TRBV3-2) to TRBJ1-1; perhaps TRBD1 as D (6 bases). The CDR3 sequence is 17 residues long. CDR1 and CDR2 from the germline V gene are LGHDT and YNNKEL (reference sequence). The V and J ends lost 5 bases and 1 base respectively, with 20 bases between them. CDR3 nucleotide sequence: TGTGCCAGCAGCGGGGGCGTGGTGGGACCCAAGAACACTGAAGCTTTCTTT. Its protein is CASSGGVVGPKNTEAFF.

The V call is TRBV7-2, the J call TRBJ2-7; 9 bases line up with TRBD2. CDR3 size: 16 residues. V shed 0 bases, J shed 7 bases, and the junction held 10 bases outside the gene matches. Germline lookup yields CDR1 SGHTA and CDR2 FQGNSA. The CDR3 bases are TGTGCCAGCAGCTTAGCGGCGGGAGGGCCATGGGGTGAGCAGTACTTC. Translating gives CASSLAAGGPWGEQYF.

The chain uses TRBV6-6 and TRBJ1-2; 9 bases map to TRBD1. V dropped 6 bases and J dropped 4; count of bases not matched to a gene: 6. The length of the CDR3 is 14 residues. Germline CDR1 reads MNHNY; CDR2 reads SVGAGI (reference sequence). In DNA, the CDR3 is TGTGCCAGCAGCCTACAGGGGGCGGTCTATGGCTACACCTTC. This gives the protein CASSLQGAVYGYTF.

This chain links TRBV28 with TRBJ2-7; 7 nucleotides agree with TRBD1. With V trimmed by 10 bases and J by 6 bases, 9 bases remained unmatched. The CDR3 runs 12 residues. Germline V gives CDR1 MDHEN, CDR2 SYDVKM. Written as DNA, the CDR3 is TGTGCCACCTCACAGGGGCTCGTCGAGCAGTACTTC. Amino acids: CATSQGLVEQYF.

The chain uses TRBV11-3 and TRBJ2-1; 7 bases align to TRBD2. The CDR3 runs 15 residues. CDR1 and CDR2 from the germline V gene are SGHNT and YENEEA. V was pared by 6 bases and J by 2 bases, with 7 bases of the junction left unmatched. The CDR3 loop reads CASSGTSEAYNEQFF. The CDR3 nucleotides are TGTGCCAGCAGTGGTACTAGCGAAGCCTACAATGAGCAGTTCTTC.

This clone has a handful of counts. This CDR3 is also generated by other DNA sequences in the sample. The rearrangement uses TRBV7-3 and TRBJ2-6, with 10 bases lining up with TRBD2. Germline CDR1 and CDR2: SGHTA and FQGTGA. The ends lost 1 base at V and 0 bases at J; junction bases unmatched: 6. The CDR3 consists of 19 residues. CDR3 nucleotides: TGTGCCAGCAGCTTAAGGGCTAGCGGGAGATCCTCTGGGGCCAACGTCCTGACTTTC. This encodes CASSLRASGRSSGANVLTF.

This chain links TRBV4-1 with TRBJ2-1; no clear D. Germline CDR1 is MGHRA and CDR2 is YSYEKL. V lost 4 bases to trimming and J lost 1 base, with 14 bases between them. The CDR3 is 16 residues long. The CDR3 here is CASSLGRTHSYNEQFF. In nucleotides, the CDR3 is TGCGCCAGCAGCCTGGGCCGCACCCATTCCTACAATGAGCAGTTCTTC.

This CDR3 is CASSAGTSNTGELFF. The CDR3 nucleotides read TGCGCCAGCAGCGCCGGGACATCGAACACCGGGGAGCTGTTTTTT. The V call is TRBV5-1, the J call TRBJ2-2, with a weak D call TRBD1 (6 bases). V was pared by 4 bases and J by 0 bases, with 10 bases between. The CDR3 is 15 residues long. Germline V gene lookup returns CDR1 SGHRS and CDR2 YFSETQ.

This clone is a singleton in its sample. The chain uses TRBV4-1 and TRBJ1-1, with 7 bases aligning to TRBD1. The CDR3 covers 14 residues. Germline trimming cut 1 base from V and 2 bases from J; bases unmatched to any gene: 1. CDR1 is MGHRA, CDR2 YSYEKL, per germline. CDR3 nucleotide sequence: TGCGCCAGCAGCCAAGGACAGGGTAACACTGAAGCTTTCTTT. Encoded protein: CASSQGQGNTEAFF.

The chain uses TRBV5-6 and TRBJ1-1; D may be TRBD1 (5 bases). The V gene lost 2 bases and the J gene lost 5 bases, with 10 bases spanning the gap. This CDR3 contains 13 residues. Germline CDR1 is SGHDT and CDR2 is YYEEEE. The CDR3 reads CASSFGRVTEAFF. CDR3 DNA: TGTGCCAGCAGCTTCGGCAGGGTTACTGAAGCTTTCTTT.

The chain joins TRBV10-3 to TRBJ1-6; 8 positions agree with TRBD1. Germline-derived CDR1 and CDR2 are ENHRY and SYGVKD. This CDR3 has 14 residues. With 10 bases clipped from V and 6 bases from J, the junction kept 8 bases outside the gene matches. The CDR3 coding sequence is TGTGCCACAAGGAGGACAGGGTCTAATTCACCCCTCCACTTT. This codes for CATRRTGSNSPLHF.

This clone was counted between two and nine times. The rearrangement joins TRBV28 to TRBJ2-7; 8 bases fit TRBD1. The CDR3 is 11 amino acids. Per germline, CDR1 MDHEN and CDR2 SYDVKM. Trimming took 5 bases from V and 11 from J; bases not matched to a gene: 5. The CDR3 sequence is CASSGTGYEYF. CDR3 in DNA: TGTGCCAGCAGTGGGACAGGATATGAGTACTTC.